This T cell receptor beta chain came from a study of blood T cell repertoires in COVID-19 (dated by TCRdb to the early 2020s). Broadly, across the study: The collaborator samples originated in the United States, Italy and Spain and spanned the acute and convalescent phases of COVID-19. Sample metadata almost always included a de-identified subject ID, COVID-19 status, age in years and sex. Where available, HLA class I and class II types were obtained from metadata supplied by the sample provider rather than from assay-based typing. The material from the prospective study consisted of cDNA or gDNA derived from T cells, B-cell-depleted T cells, or PBMCs. Deeply sampled blood TCRbeta repertoires from subjects exposed to, actively infected with, or recovered from COVID-19 were included in the dataset. The samples were drawn from the first 160 participants of the ongoing ImmuneRACE study and from 950 to 1,500 subjects provided by 6 global collaborators. The repertoires were released in a freely available public database intended as a resource for research on the immune response to SARS-CoV-2.

The germline V gene yields SGDLS for CDR1 and YYNGEE for CDR2. The germline V end is reduced by 6 bases and the J end by 4 bases; junction bases left unmatched: 9. The CDR3 holds 14 amino acids from the cysteine to the phenylalanine. Kept here is only the CDR3 DNA, which spans 42 bases and is read in frame from base 1. TCRbeta CDR3 regions were amplified from genomic DNA using the immunoSEQ Assay, a bias-controlled multiplex PCR. Per the original workflow: Within the assay, amplification of reference gene primers was used to estimate how many nucleated cells each sample contained. To quantify the absolute abundance of each unique TCRbeta CDR3 rearrangement, sequence reads were collapsed and filtered. For each sample, productive Simpson clonality was calculated as the square root of Simpson's diversity index across productive rearrangements. Not all clones reach the TCRdb copy of this immuneACCESS table, which keeps in-frame sequences only. Checked studies attribute under half of the gap to unresolved V genes and leave the rest unexplained. For V, J and clone size, that table is used; D and trimming come from the DNA. The sample yields about 370,000 clones; 80% to 95% were counted once. 0.8% to 0.9% of the sample rests with the top ten.

Points on this clone: Its cognate antigen has yet to be identified. No qualities accompany the bases; no much larger clone lies one base away.

In the prospective study, participants were about 18 to 89 years old, resided in around 25 geographic areas of the United States, and were enrolled through a virtual design. In the prospective study, participants were assigned to cohorts based on the clinical history participants reported in a screening survey and a study questionnaire. Exposed participants had been in contact, within 2 weeks of entering the study, with a person who had a PCR-confirmed or clinician-diagnosed case of COVID-19. In the prospective study, whole blood, serum and a nasopharyngeal or oropharyngeal swab were collected from each participant by mobile phlebotomists. Prospective study participants could optionally give additional blood draws and questionnaires over an approximately 2-month period. Prospective study blood samples were shipped either frozen or at room temperature before DNA extraction. Results and caveats for the whole study, not just this receptor: Clinical and demographic metadata were provided uncurated, with the amount varying by source and participant.

The sequence was obtained from a woman in her forties who had been exposed to COVID-19. Sequencing was done on a sample of PBMCs or T cells enriched from blood (not recorded which). This chain is built from TRBV9 and TRBJ1-1, and TRBD1 aligns with 7 junction nucleotides. CDR3 sequence: CASTLTGAATEAFF. The DNA sequence is given as TGTGCCAGCACCCTCACAGGGGCTGCCACTGAAGCTTTCTTT.